This is a list of T cell receptor beta chains from one sample in a study of intratumoral heterogeneity in liver cancer. Sequencing used immunoSEQ multiplex PCR; TCRdb keeps in-frame clones, though not all of them. The repertoire consists of 20,000 to 25,000 clones, with 73% occurring once and the leading ten covering 15% to 20%. Material: tumor-adjacent normal tissue, obtained before any cancer treatment. These receptors came from a woman aged 70-85 years with hepatocellular carcinoma. The CDR3 runs from the conserved cysteine through the conserved F or W. D genes are given only for firm matches. Part of the rows lack a size; the others show once, few, many or a class for expanded clones.

TRBJ2-3 TRBV5-1 NA NA TGCGCCAGCAGCCGCTTAGGCACAGATACGCAGTATTTT CASSRLGTDTQYF
TRBJ2-3 TRBV15 NA NA TGTGCCACCAGCAGAAACCCAAAGGAGGATACGCAGTATTTT CATSRNPKEDTQYF
TRBJ1-1 TRBV28 NA NA TGTGCCAGCAGGCGACCGGGACCTGAAGCTTTCTTT CASRRPGPEAFF
TRBJ1-4 TRBV21-1 NA NA TGTGCCATGCCGGGACAGGGTTTGGGTGGGGGTCCATTTAATGAAAAACTGTTTTTT CAMPGQGLGGGPFNEKLFF
TRBJ2-3 TRBV28 NA NA TGTGCCAGCAGTTTATCAGGCTTGGGGAAGGGCACAGATACGCAGTATTTT CASSLSGLGKGTDTQYF
TRBJ2-2 TRBV5-1 NA NA TGCGCCAGCAGCTTGTCATTGGGGAACACCGGGGAGCTGTTTTTT CASSLSLGNTGELFF
TRBJ1-2 TRBV5-1 NA NA TGCGCCAGCAGCAATCCACAAGATGGCTACACCTTC CASSNPQDGYTF
TRBJ2-3 TRBV3-1/TRBV3-2 NA NA TGTGCCAGCCGAGGGACCCCCGACCTCACAGATACGCAGTATTTT CASRGTPDLTDTQYF
TRBJ2-7 TRBV27 TRBD2 NA TGTGCCAGCAGTTTTATCCTAGCGGGGGTCTACGAGCAGTACTTC CASSFILAGVYEQYF
TRBJ1-1 TRBV5-1 NA NA TGCGCCAGCAGCTTGGGAGGGGGGCGGAACACTGAAGCTTTCTTT CASSLGGGRNTEAFF
TRBJ2-5 TRBV30 TRBD2 NA TGTGCCTGGAGCGCCGGACTAGCGCCAGTCAGGGAGACCCAGTACTTC CAWSAGLAPVRETQYF
TRBJ2-7 TRBV7-6 TRBD1 NA TGTGCCAGCAGCTCACAAAGCCCTGGGACAGGTATATCCTCCGAGCAGTACTTC CASSSQSPGTGISSEQYF
TRBJ2-7 TRBV19 TRBD1 medium-sized TGTGCCAGTAGACCGACAGGGGGGGCCTACGAGCAGTACTTC CASRPTGGAYEQYF
TRBJ1-1 TRBV5-8 TRBD1 NA TGTGCCAGCAGCTCGGACAGGGCGACTGAAGCTTTCTTT CASSSDRATEAFF
TRBJ1-5 TRBV19 NA NA TGTGCCAGTAGTATCGGGGGGATCGGCAATCAGCCCCAGCATTTT CASSIGGIGNQPQHF
TRBJ2-3 TRBV5-1 TRBD1 NA TGCGCCAGCAGCTTGGGAGGGGGCGCAGATACGCAGTATTTT CASSLGGGADTQYF
TRBJ1-3 TRBV4-2 NA NA TGTGCCAGCAGCCAAGATGGGTCGGGGACTGGAAACACCATATATTTT CASSQDGSGTGNTIYF
TRBJ1-2 TRBV6-5 TRBD1 NA TGTGCCAGCAGCCCCGGCAGGGGGTACTATGGCTACACCTTC CASSPGRGYYGYTF
TRBJ1-2 TRBV9 NA NA TGTGCCAGCAGCCAATACGACAGGTCTAACTATGGCTACACCTTC CASSQYDRSNYGYTF
TRBJ2-5 TRBV19 NA once TGTGCCAGTAGTATGGGGGAGACCCAGTACTTC CASSMGETQYF
TRBJ2-1 TRBV6-4 NA NA TGTGCCAGCAGTGACTCGCTAGCCCCTAGCTCCTACAATGAGCAGTTCTTC CASSDSLAPSSYNEQFF
TRBJ1-5 TRBV14 NA NA TGTGCCAGCAGCCAGAACACAAATCAGCCCCAGCATTTT CASSQNTNQPQHF
TRBJ1-2 TRBV24-1 TRBD1 NA TGTGCCACCAGTGATCCCCGATCCGGGACAGAGATCTATGGCTACACCTTC CATSDPRSGTEIYGYTF
TRBJ2-7 TRBV7-8 NA NA TGTGCCAGCAGCACTACCCGTACGGGGGCCTACGAGCAGTACTTC CASSTTRTGAYEQYF
TRBJ2-1 TRBV19 TRBD1 NA TGTGCCAGTAGTATAGGGGGGCAGGGGGATGAGCAGTTCTTC CASSIGGQGDEQFF
TRBJ1-2 TRBV5-1 NA NA TGCGCCAGCAGCTCCAAGGTGGACTATGGCTACACCTTC CASSSKVDYGYTF
TRBJ2-5 TRBV15 NA NA TGTGCCACCAGCAGAGGGAGGTCTCAAGAGACCCAGTACTTC CATSRGRSQETQYF
TRBJ2-1 TRBV15 TRBD2 NA TGTGCCACCAGCACAGGGACTAGCGGGACCTACAATGAGCAGTTCTTC CATSTGTSGTYNEQFF
TRBJ1-6 TRBV14 NA few TGTGCCAGCAGCCAGACAGGTCGAAATTCACCCCTCCACTTT CASSQTGRNSPLHF
TRBJ2-5 TRBV19 NA NA TGTGCCAGTAGTGGGCAGAACCAAGAGACCCAGTACTTC CASSGQNQETQYF
TRBJ2-1 TRBV29-1 NA few TGCAGCGCCGAACTGGTATCCTACAATGAGCAGTTCTTC CSAELVSYNEQFF
TRBJ1-5 TRBV6-6 NA NA TGTGCCACTAGGGGGGCAGGGAGGAATCAGCCCCAGCATTTT CATRGAGRNQPQHF
TRBJ1-3 TRBV29-1 NA few TGCAGCGTTGAAGACGACAGCTCTGGAAACACCATATATTTT CSVEDDSSGNTIYF
TRBJ2-5 TRBV7-9 NA NA TGTGCCAGCAGCTTAGATACGGGAGAGACCCAGTACTTC CASSLDTGETQYF
TRBJ2-7 TRBV7-9 NA once TGTGCCAGCAGCTTTGGGAGATGGGAGCAGTACTTC CASSFGRWEQYF
TRBJ2-1 TRBV4-1 TRBD1 NA TGCGCCAGCAGCCAAGATACGGGACAGGGGTTGAATGAGCAGTTCTTC CASSQDTGQGLNEQFF
TRBJ2-7 TRBV6-5 NA NA TGTGCCAGCAGTTACTCAAAGGGAATGGGGGAGCAGTACTTC CASSYSKGMGEQYF
TRBJ2-4 TRBV30 TRBD1 once TGTGCCTGGAGTCAACAGGGGCGGGAAAACATTCAGTACTTC CAWSQQGRENIQYF
TRBJ1-5 TRBV4-1 TRBD1 NA TGCGCCAGCAGCCAATCGGGAGGGACAGGGGGTCAGCCCCAGCATTTT CASSQSGGTGGQPQHF
TRBJ2-3 TRBV28 TRBD2 medium-sized TGTGCCAGCAGTTTACCTAGCGGACTCACAGATACGCAGTATTTT CASSLPSGLTDTQYF
TRBJ2-7 TRBV19 NA NA TGTGCCAGTAGTATCATCCGGGACGGAGGCTCCTACGAGCAGTACTTC CASSIIRDGGSYEQYF
TRBJ1-2 TRBV28 TRBD1 NA TGTGCCAGCATTCAACAGGGGGCGACGGGCTACACCTTC CASIQQGATGYTF
TRBJ1-5 TRBV4-2 NA NA TGTGCCAGCAGCCAAGTTTTGGAGGGGTGGGGCAATCAGCCCCAGCATTTT CASSQVLEGWGNQPQHF
TRBJ1-5 TRBV28 NA NA TGTGCCAGCAGTTTCAAGTATAGCAATCAGCCCCAGCATTTT CASSFKYSNQPQHF
TRBJ2-1 TRBV10-2 TRBD2 NA TGCGCCAGCAGTCTTATAGCGGGATACAATGAGCAGTTCTTC CASSLIAGYNEQFF
TRBJ2-3 TRBV6-5 NA few TGTGCCAGCAAAATGGGGGACAGCACAGATACGCAGTATTTT CASKMGDSTDTQYF
TRBJ2-7 TRBV3-1/TRBV3-2 NA NA TGTGCCAGCAGCCCGACTCAAAGCTCCTACGAGCAGTACTTC CASSPTQSSYEQYF
TRBJ2-2 TRBV12-3/TRBV12-4 NA NA TGTGCCAGCAACTTGGGGAACACCGGGGAGCTGTTTTTT CASNLGNTGELFF
TRBJ1-2 TRBV28 NA NA TGTGCCAGCACCTTCCAACGGGGCTTCGCGGGAAGGGGCTACACCTTC CASTFQRGFAGRGYTF
TRBJ1-2 TRBV10-3 NA NA TGTGCCATCAGTGATAAGGTCGTAGAGGGCGGAGATGGCTACACCTTC CAISDKVVEGGDGYTF
TRBJ2-1 TRBV2 TRBD2 NA TGTGCCAGCACCCTCCGGGGGCTAGCGGGCTACAATGAGCAGTTCTTC CASTLRGLAGYNEQFF
TRBJ1-2 TRBV28 NA few TGTGCCAGTAGAACCGGGACAGGCTACACCTTC CASRTGTGYTF
TRBJ2-3 TRBV4-1 TRBD1 NA TGCGCCAGCAGCCGTGGGACCGGGACAGGGACAGATACGCAGTATTTT CASSRGTGTGTDTQYF
TRBJ1-1 TRBV24-1 NA NA TGTGCCACCAGTGATGGGCTACGGGCTTTCTTT CATSDGLRAFF